The sequence of this T cell receptor beta chain was determined in a study of radiation and T cells in renal cell carcinoma. On the study more broadly: Nephrectomy followed 15 Gy stereotactic body radiation by 4 weeks. The study, taken as a whole, reports: Top tumor clonotypes rose in blood 2 weeks post-radiation, then contracted. Baseline intratumoral clonotype presence is unknown without pretreatment biopsies.

The time point is: blood 2 weeks post-SBRT. Specified treatment: 15 Gy SBRT to primary tumor, nephrectomy 4 weeks later. This renal cell carcinoma was of the clear cell type. V lost 3 bases to trimming and J lost 4 bases; unmatched junction nucleotides: 7. CDR3 length equals 16 residues. Germline lookup yields CDR1 LNHDA and CDR2 SQIVND (reference sequence). Measured with immunoSEQ multiplex PCR; TCRdb has only the in-frame clones, and not every one. The sample lists about 49,000 clones, 75% to 85% occurring once. On this clone: Its antigen is not known.

This clonotype was obtained from a woman aged 70-85 years with renal cell carcinoma. The material sequenced was blood, taken from a patient whose treatment included radiotherapy and nephrectomy. The rearrangement links TRBV19 to TRBJ2-2, with 8 bases aligning to TRBD1. The CDR3 nucleotides read TGTGCCAGTAGTATTGGTGCCAGGGGGCGCACCGGGGAGCTGTTTTTT. It encodes CASSIGARGRTGELFF.